This TCR beta chain was identified in a study of identical twins. Study-level findings and limits: It was cross-sectional statistical analysis, not following the same donors, that the conclusions relied on. Those out-of-frame alpha sequences shared by twins showed an excess of low generation probability.

The table lists this clonotype with a few counts. Its specificity is unknown. TCRdb re-analysed the 5' RACE reads in MiXCR, keeping a single row per CDR3 protein. The sample includes around 490,000 distinct CDR3 sequences, more than 20% of them seen just once. There are 15 residues in the CDR3. V shed 3 bases and J shed 1 base, with 11 bases lying between them. The germline CDR1 and CDR2 sequences are MNHEY and SMNVEV (reference sequence). The data also belong to a second study, concerning yellow fever vaccine responses in identical twins.

Sample: CD4+ T cells sorted from blood. The chain is built from TRBV27 and TRBJ2-3; D not resolved. The TCR comes from a woman aged 18-30 years in good health. In nucleotides, the CDR3 is TGTGCCAGCAGTTTTATGGGCAGCCGCACAGATACGCAGTATTTT. Protein sequence: CASSFMGSRTDTQYF.